The 23 T cell receptor beta chains reported below all come from one sample, sequenced in a study of blood T cell repertoires in COVID-19. Profiling relied on immunoSEQ multiplex PCR, and the TCRdb table lists in-frame clones only, not all of them. This sample has around 260,000 clones, with around 90% found just once. Input material: peripheral blood. The receptor source for this set is a person aged 18 to 35 with COVID-19, enrolled during active disease.

The chain carries TRBV5-6 and TRBJ1-6, with 8 bases that match TRBD1. The CDR3 length is 16 residues. The V segment lost 4 bases and the J segment 5 bases; nucleotides outside the gene matches: 8. Germline CDR1 is SGHDT and CDR2 is YYEEEE. The CDR3 region is CASSLGTGANNSPLHF. In DNA form, the CDR3 reads TGTGCCAGCAGCCTGGGGACAGGAGCCAATAATTCACCCCTCCACTTT.

This sequence joins TRBV4-2 and TRBJ1-1; tentative D call: TRBD1 (5 bases). Trimming took 1 base from V and 0 from J, leaving 15 bases between them. Germline CDR1 LGHNA, CDR2 YNFKEQ. CDR3 size: 17 residues. The CDR3 sequence: CASSQAWGGAMNTEAFF. For the CDR3, the DNA is TGTGCCAGCAGCCAAGCCTGGGGAGGGGCGATGAACACTGAAGCTTTCTTT.

The chain combines TRBV15 with TRBJ2-7; D is perhaps TRBD1 (6 bases). This CDR3 region has 15 residues. The germline V and J ends were trimmed by 0 bases and 0 bases, with 9 bases remaining between them. From germline, CDR1 is LNHNV and CDR2 YYDKDF (reference sequence). The CDR3 spells CATSRDLGGSYEQYF. The CDR3 nucleotides read TGTGCCACCAGCAGAGATTTAGGGGGCTCCTACGAGCAGTACTTC. Using reference TRBV15 and TRBJ2-7 for the parts outside the CDR3, the full variable domain is DAMVIQNPRYQVTQFGKPVTLSCSQTLNHNVMYWYQQKSSQAPKLLFHYYDKDFNNEADTPDNFQSRRPNTSFCFLDIRSPGLGDTAMYLCATSRDLGGSYEQYFGPGTRLTVT.

V and J are TRBV6-6 and TRBJ2-1; 9 nucleotides agree with TRBD2. CDR1 is MNHNY, CDR2 SVGAGI, per germline (reference sequence). Losses at the gene ends were 3 bases for V and 4 bases for J; bases not matched to a gene: 4. The CDR3 spans 15 residues. The CDR3: CASSYSAGGYNEQFF. DNA of the CDR3: TGTGCCAGCAGTTATTCTGCGGGAGGGTACAATGAGCAGTTCTTC.

The J gene is TRBJ1-2, the V gene TRBV29-1; D is uncertain. CDR1 is SQVTM, CDR2 ANQGSEA, per germline. CDR3 length: 12 residues. V dropped 5 bases and J dropped 3 bases, with 10 bases sitting between them. CDR3 residues: CSVLGGDYGYTF. The CDR3 DNA reads TGCAGCGTTTTAGGCGGGGACTATGGCTACACCTTC.

CDR3 in DNA: TGCGCCAGCAGCTTGGGGAGGGGTGAGAACACCGGGGAGCTGTTTTTT. Encoded protein: CASSLGRGENTGELFF. This chain uses TRBV5-1 with TRBJ2-2, with TRBD2 as a possible D gene (6 bases). Germline loops: CDR1 SGHRS, CDR2 YFSETQ. The CDR3 totals 16 residues. V shed 0 bases and J shed 1 base, with 10 bases lying between them.

The rearrangement uses TRBV3-1 (or the pseudogene TRBV3-2) and TRBJ2-3; maybe TRBD1 (5 bases). This CDR3 region has 16 residues. Looked up from germline, CDR1 is LGHDT and CDR2 is YNNKEL (reference sequence). With 0 bases removed from V and 0 bases from J, the gap between germline ends came to 10 bases. This chain's CDR3 is CASSQDRGFSTDTQYF. The CDR3, as DNA: TGTGCCAGCAGCCAAGATAGGGGTTTTAGCACAGATACGCAGTATTTT.

This clone was picked up a small number of times. This chain links TRBV24-1 with TRBJ2-1, with 7 bases matching TRBD2. The germline V gene has CDR1 KGHDR and CDR2 SFDVKD. The J segment lost 6 bases and the V segment lost 7 bases, leaving 5 bases of the junction unmatched. The CDR3 is made up of 13 amino acids. The CDR3 is CATSLGRGNEQFF. The CDR3, as DNA: TGTGCCACCAGCTTGGGGAGGGGCAATGAGCAGTTCTTC.

V and J are TRBV7-8 and TRBJ2-1; weak D call: TRBD1 (5 bases). Trimming shortened V by 1 base and J by 10 bases, and 5 bases separated the two germline ends. Germline V CDR1 and CDR2: SGHVS, FQNEAQ. The CDR3 runs 11 residues. The CDR3 spells CASSLGGEQFF. The CDR3 nucleotides are TGTGCCAGCAGCTTAGGGGGCGAGCAGTTCTTC.

The rearrangement joins TRBV11-2 to TRBJ2-1; 9 bases are shared with TRBD2. V gave up 3 bases and J gave up 8 bases; unmatched junction bases: 14. Germline V CDR1 and CDR2: SGHAT, FQNNGV. This CDR3 region has 17 residues. CDR3 in DNA: TGTGCCAGCAGCTTCGTATCACTAGCGGGTGGGGGGTATGAGCAGTTCTTC. Amino acids: CASSFVSLAGGGYEQFF. The complete variable domain, with remaining parts taken from reference TRBV11-2 and TRBJ2-1, reads EAGVAQSPRYKIIEKRQSVAFWCNPISGHATLYWYQQILGQGPKLLIQFQNNGVVDDSQLPKDRFSAERLKGVDSTLKIQPAKLEDSAVYLCASSFVSLAGGGYEQFFGPGTRLTVL.

The count of this clone is one. J is TRBJ2-3 and V is TRBV9; TRBD1 matches at 7 bases. V lost 3 bases, J lost 1 base, and 8 bases stayed unmatched. There are 16 residues in the CDR3. Germline CDR1 and CDR2: SGDLS and YYNGEE. The CDR3 DNA follows: TGTGCCAGCAGCGGAACGCAGGGGGTTGGCACAGATACGCAGTATTTT. The encoded protein is CASSGTQGVGTDTQYF.

The chain uses TRBV12-3 or TRBV12-4 and TRBJ2-5, with a tentative D call TRBD2 (6 bases). The CDR3 consists of 13 residues. Trimming pared 2 bases from V and 5 bases from J, leaving 9 bases between. The CDR3 loop is CASSLPAGETQYF. In DNA, the CDR3 is TGTGCCAGCAGTTTACCGGCGGGGGAGACCCAGTACTTC.

The V call is TRBV7-6, the J call TRBJ2-7, with TRBD2 matching 11 bases. Trimming took 4 bases from V and 6 from J; bases not matched to a gene: 11. CDR1 and CDR2 (germline): SGHVS, FNYEAQ. The CDR3 has 16 amino acids. The CDR3 nucleotides are TGTGCCAGCAGCTCCACTAGCGGGAGTTCCCTCTTCGAGCAGTACTTC. Residues: CASSSTSGSSLFEQYF.

The chain uses TRBV7-8 and TRBJ1-3, with unresolved D. Germline V lookup: CDR1 SGHVS, CDR2 FQNEAQ. V was pared by 2 bases and J by 0 bases, with 17 bases between. CDR3 length: 18 amino acids. CDR3 DNA sequence: TGTGCCAGCAGCTTATACCAGCGATCCTCCAGCTCTGGAAACACCATATATTTT. The encoded protein is CASSLYQRSSSSGNTIYF.

This chain links TRBV2 with TRBJ2-7, with 8 bases aligning to TRBD1. The CDR3 runs 14 residues. The germline gives CDR1 SNHLY, CDR2 FYNNEI. V shed 3 bases, J shed 6 bases, and the junction held 7 bases outside the gene matches. CDR3 protein: CASSDPQGAGEQYF. CDR3 sequence (DNA): TGTGCCAGCAGTGATCCCCAGGGGGCGGGCGAGCAGTACTTC.

This chain uses TRBV3-1 (or the pseudogene TRBV3-2) with TRBJ2-3; unclear D gene. CDR3 size: 13 residues. V was cut by 4 bases and J by 6 bases, with 11 bases left in between. Germline CDR1 and CDR2: LGHDT and YNNKEL (reference sequence). CDR3 loop: CASSRLPGDTQYF. CDR3 nucleotides: TGTGCCAGCAGCCGGCTCCCCGGGGATACGCAGTATTTT.

The table lists this clone with a count of one. The chain employs TRBV6-1 and TRBJ2-2, with TRBD2 matching over 10 bases. The CDR3 runs 17 residues. Germline CDR1 MNHNS, CDR2 SASEGT. J gave up 3 bases and V 2 bases, and 6 bases lay outside the gene matches. Here the CDR3 DNA reads TGTGCCAGCAGTGAAAGGCGGACTAGCGGTTACACCGGGGAGCTGTTTTTT. It encodes CASSERRTSGYTGELFF.

The V and J genes are TRBV7-9 and TRBJ2-3; 10 nucleotides align to TRBD2. The CDR3 contains 16 residues. Germline CDR1 reads SEHNR; CDR2 reads FQNEAQ (reference sequence). Trimming removed 3 bases from V and 0 bases from J; junction bases left unmatched: 3. The DNA for the CDR3 is TGTGCCAGCAGCTTTGGACTAGCGGCTAGCACAGATACGCAGTATTTT. Translating it yields CASSFGLAASTDTQYF. The whole variable domain, filled in from reference TRBV7-9 and TRBJ2-3, reads DTGVSQNPRHKITKRGQNVTFRCDPISEHNRLYWYRQTLGQGPEFLTYFQNEAQLEKSRLLSDRFSAERPKGSFSTLEIQRTEQGDSAMYLCASSFGLAASTDTQYFGPGTRLTVL.

The rearrangement joins TRBV5-1 to TRBJ2-5, with 8 bases aligning to TRBD2. The CDR3 totals 16 residues. The junction had 13 bases not matched to a gene; V was cut back by 4 bases and J by 5 bases. From germline, CDR1 is SGHRS and CDR2 YFSETQ. CDR3 coding DNA: TGCGCCAGCAGCCCCCGAGGTAGCGGGGCGGGGGAGACCCAGTACTTC. Protein product: CASSPRGSGAGETQYF.

This chain links TRBV9 with TRBJ2-5; TRBD2 matches at 7 bases. Germline CDR1 SGDLS, CDR2 YYNGEE. V lost 0 bases to trimming and J lost 4 bases; unmatched junction nucleotides: 6. This CDR3 is 15 amino acids long. Written as DNA, the CDR3 is TGTGCCAGCAGCGTAGGGGCGGGAGTGGGAGAGACCCAGTACTTC. This sequence encodes CASSVGAGVGETQYF.

The gene calls are TRBV7-2 and TRBJ2-7; 8 nucleotides line up with TRBD1. Losses at the gene ends were 1 base for V and 3 bases for J; bases not matched to a gene: 5. CDR3 length: 15 amino acids. Germline CDR1 and CDR2: SGHTA and FQGNSA. The DNA for the CDR3 is TGTGCCAGCAGCTTAGGCGGGACAGGCCTCTACGAGCAGTACTTC. Amino acids: CASSLGGTGLYEQYF.

This clone has more than one count but fewer than ten. V and J are TRBV3-1 (or the pseudogene TRBV3-2) and TRBJ2-7; TRBD1 matches at 7 bases. Germline V lookup: CDR1 LGHDT, CDR2 YNNKEL (reference sequence). This CDR3 has 18 amino acids. V lost 6 bases to trimming and J lost 3 bases; unmatched junction nucleotides: 20. The CDR3: CASSGGTAPSGTVYEQYF. In DNA form, the CDR3 reads TGTGCCAGCAGTGGAGGAACCGCCCCCTCCGGGACAGTCTACGAGCAGTACTTC.

The chain joins TRBV11-3 to TRBJ2-2, with D tentatively TRBD2 (6 bases). The V end lost 8 bases, the J end lost 5 bases, and 9 bases lay between the germline ends. This CDR3 is 12 amino acids long. Germline V gene lookup returns CDR1 SGHNT and CDR2 YENEEA. The CDR3 spells CASSAGTGELFF. DNA of the CDR3: TGTGCCAGCTCGGCGGGGACCGGGGAGCTGTTTTTT.